The entry below gives a single T cell receptor beta chain sequence along with its context. Here immunoSEQ multiplex PCR was the method, and the copy in TCRdb shows in-frame clones only, minus some. The sample consists of about 98,000 clones, 84% of them appearing once. The data are from a study of blood T cell repertoires in COVID-19. This CDR3 region has 16 residues. The trim removed 4 bases at V and 0 bases at J, leaving 7 bases unmatched. Germline-derived CDR1 and CDR2 are LGHDT and YNNKEL (reference sequence). The TCR comes from a human donor in a cohort sampled during active COVID-19. The sequenced sample was peripheral blood. The chain uses TRBV3-1 (or the pseudogene TRBV3-2) and TRBJ2-5; 8 bases are shared with TRBD2. The CDR3 protein is CASSRVGGGHQETQYF. CDR3 DNA: TGTGCCAGCAGCCGCGTTGGCGGGGGGCACCAAGAGACCCAGTACTTC.